These 12 T cell receptor beta chains originate from one sample sequenced in a study of shared clonotypes between healthy human individuals. The repertoire was sequenced with immunoSEQ multiplex PCR; TCRdb's copy has only in-frame clones and lacks some. The sample yields about 730,000 clones, over 60% seen once. Material: memory CD4+ T cells sorted from blood. Subset denoted: CD45RA-negative fraction. All receptors derive from a woman in her thirties in good health.

This clone was counted a few times. Additional DNA sequences in this sample encode the identical CDR3. The rearrangement uses TRBV6-1 and TRBJ1-1; no definite D call. Per the germline V gene, CDR1 is MNHNS and CDR2 is SASEGT. This CDR3 spans 12 amino acids. Trimming removed 6 bases from V and 0 bases from J, with 5 bases in between. CDR3 protein: CASRTVNTEAFF. In nucleotides, the CDR3 is TGTGCCAGCAGGACCGTGAACACTGAAGCTTTCTTT.

This clone was counted ten times or more. V is TRBV4-1 and J is TRBJ2-1; D not resolved. Germline V lookup: CDR1 MGHRA, CDR2 YSYEKL. This CDR3 comprises 16 residues. The V and J ends lost 4 bases and 6 bases respectively, with 19 bases between them. The CDR3 loop reads CASSLLMASEANEQFF. The CDR3 DNA reads as TGCGCCAGCAGCCTGCTAATGGCTTCCGAGGCCAATGAGCAGTTCTTC.

The chain links TRBV7-8 to TRBJ2-7; 10 bases align to TRBD2. This CDR3 has 16 amino acids. Germline CDR1 is SGHVS and CDR2 is FQNEAQ. The ends lost 1 base at V and 3 bases at J; junction bases unmatched: 6. CDR3 region: CASSLGGTSVIYEQYF. CDR3 DNA: TGTGCCAGCAGCTTAGGTGGGACTAGCGTGATCTACGAGCAGTACTTC. The whole variable domain, filled in from reference TRBV7-8 and TRBJ2-7, reads GAGVSQSPRYKVAKRGQDVALRCDPISGHVSLFWYQQALGQGPEFLTYFQNEAQLDKSGLPSDRFFAERPEGSVSTLKIQRTQQEDSAVYLCASSLGGTSVIYEQYFGPGTRLTVT.

The chain couples TRBV11-1 to TRBJ1-2; a weak D match, TRBD1 (5 bases). Trimming pared 5 bases from V and 0 bases from J, leaving 13 bases between. The CDR3 totals 15 residues. Germline-derived CDR1 and CDR2 are SGHAT and FQDESV (reference sequence). In DNA, the CDR3 is TGTGCCAGCAGCAAGATAGGGACCACTAACTATGGCTACACCTTC. This codes for CASSKIGTTNYGYTF.

V gene TRBV5-8 combines with J gene TRBJ2-5; maybe TRBD2 (6 bases). Trimming removed 4 bases from V and 4 bases from J, with 17 bases in between. Germline loops: CDR1 SGHTS, CDR2 YDEGEE. The CDR3 consists of 15 residues. The DNA of the CDR3 is TGTGCCAGCAGCCAAAGGGGTCTGGGGGGAGAGACCCAGTACTTC. It yields the protein CASSQRGLGGETQYF.

The V gene is TRBV29-1, the J gene TRBJ1-2, with D unresolved. The CDR3 covers 14 residues. Germline loops: CDR1 SQVTM, CDR2 ANQGSEA. Trimming removed 0 bases from V and 8 bases from J, with 16 bases in between. CDR3 sequence: CSVEDVGPLGGYTF. The CDR3 nucleotides are TGCAGCGTTGAAGACGTAGGCCCGCTGGGAGGCTACACCTTC.

V gene TRBV10-2 combines with J gene TRBJ2-5; the match to TRBD1 covers 9 bases. V lost 6 bases, J lost 3 bases, and 2 bases stayed unmatched. The length of the CDR3 is 13 residues. CDR1 and CDR2 (germline): WSHSY, SAAADI. The CDR3 is CASSGTGKETQYF. Written as DNA, the CDR3 is TGCGCCAGCAGCGGGACAGGGAAAGAGACCCAGTACTTC.

The chain couples TRBV28 to TRBJ2-1, with 7 bases fitting TRBD2. Germline assignment: CDR1 MDHEN and CDR2 SYDVKM. V was pared by 6 bases and J by 13 bases, with 9 bases of the junction left unmatched. The CDR3 sequence is 12 residues long. As DNA, the CDR3 is TGTGCCAGCAGCCCGGGGAGGGGACTCCAGTTCTTC. Translating gives CASSPGRGLQFF.

The chain carries TRBV7-9 and TRBJ1-4; the D gene is possibly TRBD1 (5 bases). Germline CDR1 is SEHNR and CDR2 is FQNEAQ (reference sequence). The V and J ends lost 4 bases and 0 bases respectively, with 15 bases between them. The CDR3 has 17 amino acids. This CDR3 is CASSYIQGRATNEKLFF. The DNA for the CDR3 is TGTGCCAGCAGCTATATCCAGGGACGTGCAACTAATGAAAAACTGTTTTTT.

CDR3 loop: CAGGTRREDEQFF. The DNA of the CDR3 is TGTGCCGGCGGGACTAGGCGAGAGGATGAGCAGTTCTTC. The chain uses TRBV2 and TRBJ2-1; 8 bases fit TRBD2. The CDR3 loop spans 13 amino acids. After removal of 11 bases from V and 8 bases from J, the junction contained 11 bases not matched to a gene. Germline CDR1 is SNHLY and CDR2 is FYNNEI.

This clone has a handful of counts. V is TRBV4-2 and J is TRBJ2-2, with 7 positions matching TRBD1. CDR1 is LGHNA and CDR2 is YNFKEQ in the germline V gene. The CDR3 is 15 residues long. The V and J ends lost 1 base and 4 bases, in that order; junction bases with no gene match: 3. The CDR3 DNA is TGTGCCAGCAGCCAAGCGACAGGGTTCACCGGGGAGCTGTTTTTT. Translating gives CASSQATGFTGELFF.

J is TRBJ2-5 and V is TRBV21-1; the DNA was not compared with TRBD2, the D call given in the table. TRBV21-1 is marked as a pseudogene. The CDR3 spans 20 residues. Here the CDR3 DNA reads TGTGCCAGAACCCAATCCCCCTCCGGGACTAGCGGGAGGAACACTACGACCCAGTACTTC. As protein: CARTQSPSGTSGRNTTTQYF.